Sequencing of this T cell receptor (beta chain) was carried out in a study of control samples from healthy donors and cancer patients. The CDR3 totals 12 residues. V was trimmed by 5 bases and J by 4 bases, leaving 8 bases between them. Germline V gene sequence: CDR1 LNHDA, CDR2 SQIVND (reference sequence). The data were produced by immunoSEQ multiplex PCR, yet TCRdb's version contains in-frame clones alone and is incomplete. The sample has 160,000 or so clones; 85% to 95% are singletons. This clone occurred once. This receptor was identified in a man between 45 and 60 years old in good health. The rearrangement joins TRBV19 to TRBJ1-1, with unresolved D. The sequenced material came from blood. The CDR3 sequence is CASSAPGTEAFF. The CDR3 bases are TGTGCCAGTAGTGCCCCGGGCACTGAAGCTTTCTTT.